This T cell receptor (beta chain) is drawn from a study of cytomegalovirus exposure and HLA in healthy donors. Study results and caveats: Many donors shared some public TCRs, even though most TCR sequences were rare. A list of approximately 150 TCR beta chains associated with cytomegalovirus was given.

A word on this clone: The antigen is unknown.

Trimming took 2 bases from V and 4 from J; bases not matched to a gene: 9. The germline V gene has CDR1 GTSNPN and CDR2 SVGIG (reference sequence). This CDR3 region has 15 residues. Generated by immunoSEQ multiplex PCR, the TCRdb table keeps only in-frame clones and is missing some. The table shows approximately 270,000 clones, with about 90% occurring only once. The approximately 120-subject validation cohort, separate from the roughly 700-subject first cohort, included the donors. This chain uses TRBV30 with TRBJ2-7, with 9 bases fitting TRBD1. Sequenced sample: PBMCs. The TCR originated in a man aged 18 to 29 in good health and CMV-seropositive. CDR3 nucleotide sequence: TGTGCCTGGAGTAAAACAGGGGGCCGTTTTTACGAGCAGTACTTC. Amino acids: CAWSKTGGRFYEQYF.